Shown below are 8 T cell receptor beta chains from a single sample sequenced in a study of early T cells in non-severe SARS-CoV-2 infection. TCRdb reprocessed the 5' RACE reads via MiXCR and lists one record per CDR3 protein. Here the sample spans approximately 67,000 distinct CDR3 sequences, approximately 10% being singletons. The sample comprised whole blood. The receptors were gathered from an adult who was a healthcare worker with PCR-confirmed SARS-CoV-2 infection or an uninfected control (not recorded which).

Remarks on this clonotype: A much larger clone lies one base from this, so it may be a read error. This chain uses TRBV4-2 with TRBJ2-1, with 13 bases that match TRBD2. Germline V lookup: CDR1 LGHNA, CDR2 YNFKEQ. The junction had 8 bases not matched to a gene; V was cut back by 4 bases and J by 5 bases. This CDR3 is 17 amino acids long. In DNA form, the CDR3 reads TGTGCCAGCAGCCCGGGGACTAGCGGGGCTAACCACAATGAGCAGTTCTTC. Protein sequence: CASSPGTSGANHNEQFF.

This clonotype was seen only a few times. The DNA of the CDR3 is TGTGCCAGCAGTTTGGGACAGCCCTATCAGCCCCAGCATTTT. Its protein product is CASSLGQPYQPQHF. The genes are TRBV2 and TRBJ1-5, with 7 bases aligning to TRBD1. The J segment lost 5 bases and the V segment lost 5 bases, leaving 6 bases of the junction unmatched. The V gene's germline CDR1 is SNHLY and CDR2 FYNNEI. This CDR3 spans 14 amino acids.

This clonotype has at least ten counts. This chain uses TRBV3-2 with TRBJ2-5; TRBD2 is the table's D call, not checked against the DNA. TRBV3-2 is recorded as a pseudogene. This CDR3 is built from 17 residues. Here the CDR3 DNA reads TGTGCCAGCAGCCAAGTCTCAAGCGGCCCGTACCAAGAGACCCAGTACTTC. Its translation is CASSQVSSGPYQETQYF.

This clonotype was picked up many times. CDR3 nucleotide sequence: TGTGCCAGCTCACCGAACAGGGGAATGGGTGAAGCTTTCTTT. Its protein is CASSPNRGMGEAFF. The chain combines TRBV18 with TRBJ1-1, with 7 positions matching TRBD1. J lost 7 bases, V lost 3 bases, and 8 bases had no gene match. Germline CDR1 is KGHSH and CDR2 is LQKENI. CDR3 size: 14 residues.

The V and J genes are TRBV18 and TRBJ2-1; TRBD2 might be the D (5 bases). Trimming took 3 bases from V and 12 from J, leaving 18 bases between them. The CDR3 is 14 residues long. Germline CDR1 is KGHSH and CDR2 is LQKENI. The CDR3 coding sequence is TGTGCCAGCTCACCCCCCAGCACTCCCGGAGGGCAGTTCTTC. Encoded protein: CASSPPSTPGGQFF. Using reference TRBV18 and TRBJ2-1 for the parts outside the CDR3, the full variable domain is NAGVMQNPRHLVRRRGQEARLRCSPMKGHSHVYWYRQLPEEGLKFMVYLQKENIIDESGMPKERFSAEFPKEGPSILRIQQVVRGDSAAYFCASSPPSTPGGQFFGPGTRLTVL.

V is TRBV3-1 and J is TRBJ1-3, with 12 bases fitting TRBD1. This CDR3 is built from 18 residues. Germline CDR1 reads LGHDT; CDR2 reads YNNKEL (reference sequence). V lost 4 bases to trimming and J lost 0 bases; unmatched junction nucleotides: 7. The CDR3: CASSRDRGRTSSGNTIYF. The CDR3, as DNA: TGTGCCAGCAGCCGGGACAGGGGGCGAACATCCTCTGGAAACACCATATATTTT.

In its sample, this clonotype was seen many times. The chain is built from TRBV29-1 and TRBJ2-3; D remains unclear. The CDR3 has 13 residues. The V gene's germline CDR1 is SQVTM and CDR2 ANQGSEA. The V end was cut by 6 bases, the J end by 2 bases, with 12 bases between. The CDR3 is CSVEPRVTDTQYF. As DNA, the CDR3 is TGCAGCGTCGAACCTAGAGTCACAGATACGCAGTATTTT.

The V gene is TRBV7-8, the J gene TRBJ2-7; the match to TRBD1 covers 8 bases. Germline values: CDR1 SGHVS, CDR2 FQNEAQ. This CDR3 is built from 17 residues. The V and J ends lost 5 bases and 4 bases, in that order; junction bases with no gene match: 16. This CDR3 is CASSRQGIWSRRYEQYF. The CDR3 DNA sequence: TGTGCCAGCAGCCGACAGGGGATTTGGTCCCGGCGATACGAGCAGTACTTC.